These 27 T cell receptor beta chains share one sample of origin, sequenced in a study of control samples from healthy donors and cancer patients. Sequenced by immunoSEQ multiplex PCR; TCRdb stores in-frame clones only, minus some. The data hold around 130,000 clones, with 75% to 95% observed a single time. Sequenced sample: blood. The receptor source for this set is a man aged 18 to 35 in good health.

V and J are TRBV3-1 (or the pseudogene TRBV3-2) and TRBJ1-2, with TRBD1 matching over 9 bases. After removal of 2 bases from V and 8 bases from J, the junction contained 12 bases not matched to a gene. The CDR3 spans 16 residues. CDR1 is LGHDT and CDR2 is YNNKEL in the germline V gene (reference sequence). CDR3: CASSQRRSGTGKGYTF. CDR3 DNA: TGTGCCAGCAGCCAACGGCGTTCCGGGACAGGGAAGGGCTACACCTTC.

This chain joins TRBV7-2 and TRBJ1-1; TRBD1 is a possible D gene (6 bases). CDR3 length: 14 residues. Trimming stripped 2 bases from V and 1 base from J, with 8 bases between. Germline CDR1 is SGHTA and CDR2 is FQGNSA. Here the CDR3 reads CASSLNRANTEAFF. The CDR3 nucleotides are TGTGCCAGCAGCTTAAACAGGGCGAACACTGAAGCTTTCTTT.

Note on this clone: Mismatch with germline at one junction end may stem from a read error. This chain joins TRBV6-5 and TRBJ2-1; tentatively, D is TRBD2 (6 bases). The CDR3 length is 15 residues. Germline CDR1 reads MNHEY; CDR2 reads SVGAGI. The DNA for the CDR3 is TGTGCCAGCAGTGACTCGACTAGCTCCTACAATGAGCAGTTCTTC. Protein product: CASSDSTSSYNEQFF.

This clone came up once. This rearrangement joins TRBV9 to TRBJ1-1; the match to TRBD1 covers 7 bases. Germline assignment: CDR1 SGDLS and CDR2 YYNGEE. The CDR3 loop spans 14 amino acids. Trimming removed 4 bases from V and 1 base from J; junction bases left unmatched: 4. Here the CDR3 reads CASSPGTANTEAFF. The CDR3 DNA reads as TGTGCCAGCAGCCCCGGGACAGCGAACACTGAAGCTTTCTTT.

The chain has TRBV28 and TRBJ1-1; D remains ambiguous. The germline CDR1 and CDR2 sequences are MDHEN and SYDVKM. V lost 2 bases and J lost 1, with 14 bases in between. This CDR3 has 16 residues. The CDR3 is CASSLLGSAWNTEAFF. DNA of the CDR3: TGTGCCAGCAGTTTACTAGGGAGTGCTTGGAACACTGAAGCTTTCTTT. The entire variable domain, with the rest obtained from reference TRBV28 and TRBJ1-1, is as follows: DVKVTQSSRYLVKRTGEKVFLECVQDMDHENMFWYRQDPGLGLRLIYFSYDVKMKEKGDIPEGYSVSREKKERFSLILESASTNQTSMYLCASSLLGSAWNTEAFFGQGTRLTVV.

The gene calls are TRBV25-1 and TRBJ2-1; 9 bases are a match to TRBD2. With 7 bases clipped from V and 8 bases from J, the junction kept 12 bases outside the gene matches. There are 15 residues in the CDR3. Looked up from germline, CDR1 is MGHDK and CDR2 is SYGVNS. The CDR3 sequence: CASTTQGAGGHEQFF. CDR3 nucleotides: TGTGCCAGCACCACACAGGGAGCGGGAGGCCATGAGCAGTTCTTC.

The V and J genes are TRBV4-1 and TRBJ1-5, with D unclear. V gave up 1 base and J gave up 3 bases, with 10 bases separating them. The CDR3 totals 15 residues. Germline V gives CDR1 MGHRA, CDR2 YSYEKL. DNA for the CDR3: TGCGCCAGCAGCCAAGTAAGCCAGGACAATCAGCCCCAGCATTTT. This sequence encodes CASSQVSQDNQPQHF.

The chain has TRBV19 and TRBJ2-7; tentative D call: TRBD2 (6 bases). Trimming left V 3 bases short and J 5 bases short, with 11 bases between. The length of the CDR3 is 13 residues. Germline V gene sequence: CDR1 LNHDA, CDR2 SQIVND (reference sequence). CDR3 sequence: CASSIPGVDEQYV. CDR3 bases: TGTGCCAGTAGTATCCCGGGAGTCGACGAGCAGTACGTC.

V usage is TRBV7-2 and J usage is TRBJ1-5, with D perhaps matching TRBD1 (5 bases). This CDR3 has 15 residues. CDR1 and CDR2 (germline): SGHTA, FQGNSA. Trimming cost V 5 bases and J 6 bases, with 17 bases left between them. Here the CDR3 reads CASSTTGRSRQPQHF. The CDR3 DNA sequence: TGTGCCAGCAGCACAACAGGACGTAGCCGTCAGCCCCAGCATTTT.

The chain joins TRBV10-1 to TRBJ2-1; 7 bases map to TRBD2. With V trimmed by 8 bases and J by 4 bases, 2 bases remained unmatched. In germline, CDR1 is WNHNN, CDR2 SYGVQD (reference sequence). CDR3 length: 12 residues. CDR3 in DNA: TGCGCCAGCGCGGGAGCGTACAATGAGCAGTTCTTC. It codes for CASAGAYNEQFF.

The chain combines TRBV6-6 with TRBJ2-2, with 14 positions matching TRBD2. The V gene's germline CDR1 is MNHNY and CDR2 SVGAGI (reference sequence). This CDR3 has 16 amino acids. V shed 6 bases, J shed 7 bases, and the junction held 7 bases outside the gene matches. CDR3 in DNA: TGTGCCAGCAGCCGGACTAGCGGGGGGTCATACGGGGAGCTGTTTTTT. Translating gives CASSRTSGGSYGELFF.

This clone was picked up one time. The gene calls are TRBV7-9 and TRBJ1-1; D gene ambiguous. V was shortened by 3 bases and J by 5 bases, with 7 bases between the two germline ends. Germline CDR1 reads SEHNR; CDR2 reads FQNEAQ (reference sequence). There are 12 residues in the CDR3. CDR3 coding DNA: TGTGCCAGCAGCTTCCCGAATACTGAAGCTTTCTTT. Amino acid sequence: CASSFPNTEAFF.

This clone showed up just a few times. The rearrangement uses TRBV29-1 and TRBJ1-1, with a possible D match to TRBD1 (5 bases). CDR1 and CDR2 from the germline V gene are SQVTM and ANQGSEA. CDR3 length: 12 residues. Written as DNA, the CDR3 is TGCAGTGATGGGGGTCTGGGCACTGAAGCTTTCTTT. Its translation: CSDGGLGTEAFF. Full variable domain (remainder filled in from reference TRBV29-1 and TRBJ1-1): SAVISQKPSRDICQRGTSLTIQCQVDSQVTMMFWYRQQPGQSLTLIATANQGSEATYESGFVIDKFPISRPNLTFSTLTVSNMSPEDSSIYLCSDGGLGTEAFFGQGTRLTVV.

This chain connects TRBV16 to TRBJ2-1, with D unresolved. This CDR3 contains 13 residues. Germline V gene data show CDR1 as KGHSY and CDR2 as FQNENV. Trimming took off 6 bases at V and 9 bases at J, with 15 bases between the two ends. The CDR3 sequence: CASSLNGRSEQFF. In nucleotides, the CDR3 is TGTGCCAGCAGTCTGAATGGTCGGAGTGAGCAGTTCTTC.

V gene TRBV3-1 (or the pseudogene TRBV3-2) combines with J gene TRBJ1-2; D unresolved. The germline V gene encodes CDR1 LGHDT and CDR2 YNNKEL (reference sequence). CDR3 length: 12 amino acids. V gave up 1 base and J gave up 8 bases, with 8 bases separating them. CDR3 coding DNA: TGTGCCAGCAGCCAAGCAGAGGTAGGCTACACCTTC. Its translation is CASSQAEVGYTF.

As to this clone: Relative to the germline gene, one junction end is altered; a read error may explain this. V usage is TRBV2 and J usage is TRBJ1-2; D is undetermined. The germline CDR1 and CDR2 sequences are SNHLY and FYNNEI. The CDR3 contains 12 residues. The CDR3 loop is CASSESVSQIPF. The CDR3 nucleotides read TGTGCCAGCAGTGAATCGGTCAGCCAGATCCCCTTC.

The chain employs TRBV14 and TRBJ1-4, with 7 nucleotides matching TRBD1. Trimming at V came to 4 bases and at J to 6 bases, leaving 8 bases not matched to a gene. Germline V gene sequence: CDR1 SGHDN, CDR2 FVKESK. CDR3 length: 15 residues. DNA of the CDR3: TGTGCCAGCAGCCCTTACAGGGGACAATATGAAAAACTGTTTTTT. It codes for CASSPYRGQYEKLFF.

The chain joins TRBV12-3 or TRBV12-4 to TRBJ1-1; maybe TRBD1 (5 bases). CDR3 size: 13 residues. Between the trimmed V and J ends, which lost 1 base and 6 bases, there was a span of 9 bases. CDR3 loop: CASSLGRGAEAFF. CDR3 coding DNA: TGTGCCAGCAGTTTAGGAAGGGGCGCTGAAGCTTTCTTT.

The chain employs TRBV6-5 and TRBJ2-3; TRBD1 agrees at 9 bases. This CDR3 is built from 15 residues. Trimming at V came to 5 bases and at J to 0 bases, leaving 3 bases not matched to a gene. Germline V CDR1 and CDR2: MNHEY, SVGAGI. CDR3 sequence: CASSPGTGSTDTQYF. As DNA, the CDR3 is TGTGCCAGCAGTCCCGGGACAGGGAGCACAGATACGCAGTATTTT.

The J gene is TRBJ2-1, the V gene TRBV6-2 or TRBV6-3; D is unclear. V was clipped by 5 bases and J by 5 bases, with 13 bases between them. The CDR3 covers 14 residues. Germline V CDR1 and CDR2: MNHEY, SVGEGT. The CDR3 nucleotides are TGTGCCAGCAGTGTTTACAGAACAAACAATGAGCAGTTCTTC. This gives the protein CASSVYRTNNEQFF.

The V gene is TRBV5-4, the J gene TRBJ2-1, with D hard to call. There are 12 residues in the CDR3. The V and J ends lost 0 bases and 10 bases respectively, with 8 bases between them. CDR1 and CDR2 (germline): SGHNT, YYREEE (reference sequence). CDR3 loop: CASSLVGSEQFF. Here the CDR3 DNA reads TGTGCCAGCAGCTTGGTGGGATCCGAGCAGTTCTTC. The complete variable domain, with remaining parts taken from reference TRBV5-4 and TRBJ2-1, reads ETGVTQSPTHLIKTRGQQVTLRCSSQSGHNTVSWYQQALGQGPQFIFQYYREEENGRGNFPPRFSGLQFPNYSSELNVNALELDDSALYLCASSLVGSEQFFGPGTRLTVL.

The V and J genes are TRBV5-6 and TRBJ2-7; D is unclear. The V end lost 1 base, the J end lost 0 bases, and 5 bases lay between the germline ends. This CDR3 region has 13 residues. From germline, CDR1 is SGHDT and CDR2 YYEEEE. CDR3 residues: CASSLLSSYEQYV. The CDR3 DNA reads TGTGCCAGCAGCTTGCTGAGCTCCTACGAGCAGTACGTC.

This chain connects TRBV9 to TRBJ2-5, with 8 bases identical to TRBD2. The junction had 5 bases not matched to a gene; V was cut back by 0 bases and J by 1 base. In germline, CDR1 is SGDLS, CDR2 YYNGEE. The CDR3 extends over 16 amino acids. The CDR3 DNA reads TGTGCCAGCAGCGTAGCGGGAGGGCCGGGCCAAGAGACCCAGTACTTC. Its protein product is CASSVAGGPGQETQYF. The full variable domain, in which reference TRBV9 and TRBJ2-5 provide the parts outside the CDR3, is DSGVTQTPKHLITATGQRVTLRCSPRSGDLSVYWYQQSLDQGLQFLIQYYNGEERAKGNILERFSAQQFPDLHSELNLSSLELGDSALYFCASSVAGGPGQETQYFGPGTRLLVL.

This chain uses TRBV28 with TRBJ1-5; 7 bases align to TRBD1. The CDR3 is 13 residues long. J gave up 0 bases and V 8 bases, and 1 base lay outside the gene matches. Germline V gives CDR1 MDHEN, CDR2 SYDVKM. CDR3 in DNA: TGTGCCAGCCGGGACAGTAGCAATCAGCCCCAGCATTTT. It translates to CASRDSSNQPQHF.

This sequence joins TRBV27 and TRBJ2-2; the D gene is possibly TRBD1 (6 bases). The CDR3 contains 17 residues. Trimming took off 4 bases at V and 7 bases at J, with 22 bases between the two ends. Per germline, CDR1 MNHEY and CDR2 SMNVEV (reference sequence). The CDR3 sequence: CASSSKNRETLGGELFF. The CDR3 DNA sequence: TGTGCCAGCAGTTCTAAGAACAGGGAGACCTTGGGCGGGGAGCTGTTTTTT.

The chain employs TRBV3-1 (or the pseudogene TRBV3-2) and TRBJ2-4; D is tentatively TRBD1 or TRBD2 (6 bases each). Trimming removed 1 base from V and 0 bases from J, with 13 bases in between. There are 17 residues in the CDR3. The germline V gene has CDR1 LGHDT and CDR2 YNNKEL (reference sequence). This chain's CDR3 is CASSQVSGGLAKNIQYF. DNA of the CDR3: TGTGCCAGCAGCCAAGTTAGTGGGGGGCTAGCCAAAAACATTCAGTACTTC.

The V and J genes are TRBV11-2 and TRBJ1-2; D is perhaps TRBD1 (5 bases). V lost 3 bases to trimming and J lost 4 bases, with 9 bases between them. CDR1 and CDR2 from the germline V gene are SGHAT and FQNNGV. The CDR3 totals 13 residues. The DNA for the CDR3 is TGTGCCAGCAGCTTCGGGGGACCCTATGGCTACACCTTC. Residues: CASSFGGPYGYTF. Full variable domain (rest looked up from reference TRBV11-2 and TRBJ1-2): EAGVAQSPRYKIIEKRQSVAFWCNPISGHATLYWYQQILGQGPKLLIQFQNNGVVDDSQLPKDRFSAERLKGVDSTLKIQPAKLEDSAVYLCASSFGGPYGYTFGSGTRLTVV.